This T cell receptor (beta chain) was retrieved from a study of control samples from healthy donors and cancer patients (TCRdb year 2020). Reading from cysteine to phenylalanine, the CDR3 counts 16 amino acids. The DNA shown is the 48-base CDR3, in frame from base 1. After removal of 7 bases from V and 0 bases from J, the junction retains 8 bases not matched to a gene. The germline V gene (reference sequence) sets CDR1 to LNHDA and CDR2 to SQIVND. This clone appeared once. Its cognate antigen has yet to be identified. Per-nucleotide qualities are absent, and no much larger clonotype sits a single base away. The protocol used for the library was the immunoSEQ multiplex PCR assay. Drawn from immuneACCESS, this table holds only the in-frame rearrangements with V and J called that TCRdb kept. Clones are partly lost; checked studies trace under half to an unresolved V gene and leave the rest unexplained. This sample comprises about 20,000 clones, around 89% of them detected only once. Clones ranked in the top ten supply 8% to 10% of the sample.

Here the chain combines TRBV19 and TRBJ1-4; 7 nucleotides in the junction match TRBD1. Sample: PBMCs. The sequence was obtained from a woman aged 55-70 years with head and neck cancer. The nucleotide sequence reads TGTGCCAGTACCTCCGGGACAGCGGCAACTAATGAAAAACTGTTTTTT. Its amino acids are CASTSGTAATNEKLFF.